This T cell receptor beta chain was captured in a study of T cell repertoires in cytomegalovirus infection. The CDR3 consists of 14 residues. The J segment lost 7 bases and the V segment lost 2 bases, leaving 8 bases of the junction unmatched. CDR1 is MDHEN and CDR2 is SYDVKM in the germline V gene. In TCRdb, the reads were re-called with MiXCR into one record per CDR3 protein. This sample has around 100,000 distinct CDR3 sequences, with over 9% found just once. General study results and limits: Dominating the ex vivo response were TCR beta clonotypes that were CMV-specific and HLA-C-restricted.

On this clonotype: The target antigen is unknown.

This chain uses TRBV28 with TRBJ2-7; TRBD1 aligns across 7 bases. This clonotype was obtained from a human donor in good health (CMV status not recorded). Some clones in this sample may be carry-over from other donors' samples. The sample consisted of PBMCs, sequenced either directly or after in vitro stimulation (not recorded which). Here the CDR3 DNA reads TGTGCCAGCAGTTTACCTACAGGGGAAGCAGAGCAGTACTTC. Protein product: CASSLPTGEAEQYF. Full variable domain (outside the CDR3, taken from reference TRBV28 and TRBJ2-7): DVKVTQSSRYLVKRTGEKVFLECVQDMDHENMFWYRQDPGLGLRLIYFSYDVKMKEKGDIPEGYSVSREKKERFSLILESASTNQTSMYLCASSLPTGEAEQYFGPGTRLTVT.